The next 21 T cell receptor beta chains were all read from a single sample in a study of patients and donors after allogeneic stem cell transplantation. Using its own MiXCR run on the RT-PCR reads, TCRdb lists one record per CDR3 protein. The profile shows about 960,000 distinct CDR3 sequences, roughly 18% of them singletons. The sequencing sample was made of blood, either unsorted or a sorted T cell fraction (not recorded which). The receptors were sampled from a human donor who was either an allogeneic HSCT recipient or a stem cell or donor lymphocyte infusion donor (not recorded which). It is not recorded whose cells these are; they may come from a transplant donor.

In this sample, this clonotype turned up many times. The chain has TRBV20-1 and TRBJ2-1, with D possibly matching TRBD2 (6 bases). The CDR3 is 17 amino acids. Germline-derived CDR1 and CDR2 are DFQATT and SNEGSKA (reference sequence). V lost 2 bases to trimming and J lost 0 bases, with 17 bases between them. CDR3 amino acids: CSARREAGLISYNEQFF. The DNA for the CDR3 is TGCAGTGCTAGAAGGGAGGCAGGGCTAATCTCCTACAATGAGCAGTTCTTC.

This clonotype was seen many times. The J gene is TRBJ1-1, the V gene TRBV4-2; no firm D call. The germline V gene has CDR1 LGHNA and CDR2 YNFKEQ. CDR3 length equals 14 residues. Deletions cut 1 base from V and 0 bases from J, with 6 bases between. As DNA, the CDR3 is TGTGCCAGCAGCCAAGGGCGGATGAACACTGAAGCTTTCTTT. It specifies CASSQGRMNTEAFF.

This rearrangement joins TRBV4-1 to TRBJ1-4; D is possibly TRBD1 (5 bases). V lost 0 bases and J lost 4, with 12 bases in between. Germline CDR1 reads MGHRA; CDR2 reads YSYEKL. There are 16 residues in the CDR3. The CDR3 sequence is CASSQDYGAVNEKLFF. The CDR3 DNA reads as TGCGCCAGCAGCCAAGATTATGGGGCCGTTAATGAAAAACTGTTTTTT.

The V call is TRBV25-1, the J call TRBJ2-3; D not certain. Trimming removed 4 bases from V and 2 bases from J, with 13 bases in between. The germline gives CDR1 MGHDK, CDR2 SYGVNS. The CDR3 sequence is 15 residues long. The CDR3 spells CASSAGGRNTDTQYF. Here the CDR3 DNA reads TGTGCCAGCAGTGCAGGTGGGCGGAACACAGATACGCAGTATTTT.

The CDR3 here is CSARAPSGNTIYF. The DNA of the CDR3 is TGCAGTGCTCGGGCCCCATCTGGAAACACCATATATTTT. This chain uses TRBV20-1 with TRBJ1-3; the D is unclear. CDR3 length equals 13 residues. V gave up 5 bases and J gave up 1 base, with 9 bases separating them. CDR1 DFQATT and CDR2 SNEGSKA come from the germline V gene (reference sequence).

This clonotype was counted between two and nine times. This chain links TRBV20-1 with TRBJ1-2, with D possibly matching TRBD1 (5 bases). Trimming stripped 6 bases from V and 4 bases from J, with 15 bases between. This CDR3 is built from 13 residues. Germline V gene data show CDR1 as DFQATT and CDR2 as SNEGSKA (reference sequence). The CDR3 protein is CSAETGTTYGYTF. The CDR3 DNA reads TGCAGTGCAGAAACCGGGACCACCTATGGCTACACCTTC.

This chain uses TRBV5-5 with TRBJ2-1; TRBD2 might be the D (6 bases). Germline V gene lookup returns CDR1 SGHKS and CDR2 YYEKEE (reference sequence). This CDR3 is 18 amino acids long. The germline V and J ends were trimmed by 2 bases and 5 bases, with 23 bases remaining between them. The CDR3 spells CASSFWGAGAGSHNEQFF. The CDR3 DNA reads TGTGCCAGCAGCTTTTGGGGTGCGGGCGCGGGGTCCCACAATGAGCAGTTCTTC.

CDR3 residues: CASAKTYSMANTEAFF. In DNA, the CDR3 is TGTGCCAGCGCAAAGACCTACTCCATGGCGAACACTGAAGCTTTCTTT. The rearrangement uses TRBV7-8 and TRBJ1-1; unclear D gene. This CDR3 has 16 amino acids. V shed 8 bases and J shed 1 base, with 20 bases lying between them. Germline V lookup: CDR1 SGHVS, CDR2 FQNEAQ.

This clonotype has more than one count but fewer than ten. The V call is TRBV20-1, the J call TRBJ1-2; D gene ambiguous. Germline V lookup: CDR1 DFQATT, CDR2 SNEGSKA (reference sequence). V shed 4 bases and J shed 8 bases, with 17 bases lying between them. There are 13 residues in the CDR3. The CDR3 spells CSANRQRAGGYTF. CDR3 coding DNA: TGCAGTGCTAATCGTCAGCGGGCGGGAGGCTACACCTTC.

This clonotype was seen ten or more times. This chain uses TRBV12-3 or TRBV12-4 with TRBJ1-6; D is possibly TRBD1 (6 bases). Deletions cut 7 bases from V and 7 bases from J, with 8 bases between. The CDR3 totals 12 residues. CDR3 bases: TGTGCCAGCACCCAGGGGAATTCACCCCTCCACTTT. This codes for CASTQGNSPLHF.

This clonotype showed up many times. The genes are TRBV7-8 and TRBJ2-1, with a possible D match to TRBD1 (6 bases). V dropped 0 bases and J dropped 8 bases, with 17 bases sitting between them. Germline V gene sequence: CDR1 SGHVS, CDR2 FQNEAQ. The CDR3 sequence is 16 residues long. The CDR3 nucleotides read TGTGCCAGCAGCTTAGCGCTAACCAGGGGTGGGGATGAGCAGTTCTTC. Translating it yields CASSLALTRGGDEQFF.

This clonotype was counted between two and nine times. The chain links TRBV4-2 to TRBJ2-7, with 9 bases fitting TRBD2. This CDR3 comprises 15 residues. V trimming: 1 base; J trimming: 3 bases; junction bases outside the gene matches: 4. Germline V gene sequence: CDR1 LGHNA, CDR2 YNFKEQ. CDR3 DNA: TGTGCCAGCAGCCAAGGGCTAGCGGGGTTCTACGAGCAGTACTTC. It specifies CASSQGLAGFYEQYF.

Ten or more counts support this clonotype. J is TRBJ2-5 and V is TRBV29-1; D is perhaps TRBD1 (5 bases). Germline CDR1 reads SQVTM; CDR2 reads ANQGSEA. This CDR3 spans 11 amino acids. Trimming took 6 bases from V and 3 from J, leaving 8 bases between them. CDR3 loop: CSVTVKETQYF. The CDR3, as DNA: TGCAGCGTGACAGTAAAAGAGACCCAGTACTTC.

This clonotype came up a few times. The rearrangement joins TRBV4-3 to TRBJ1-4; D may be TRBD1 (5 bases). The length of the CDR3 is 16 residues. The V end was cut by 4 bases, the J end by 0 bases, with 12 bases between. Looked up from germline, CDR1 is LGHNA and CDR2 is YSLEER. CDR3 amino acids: CASSRGWATTNEKLFF. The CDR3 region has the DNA TGCGCCAGCAGCCGGGGGTGGGCCACAACTAATGAAAAACTGTTTTTT.

CDR3 region: CSASALGGETQYF. The CDR3 DNA reads as TGCAGTGCTAGCGCCCTGGGGGGGGAGACCCAGTACTTC. This rearrangement joins TRBV20-1 to TRBJ2-5; TRBD2 matches 7 bases. This CDR3 is built from 13 residues. Trimming removed 3 bases from V and 5 bases from J; junction bases left unmatched: 6. In germline, CDR1 is DFQATT, CDR2 SNEGSKA (reference sequence).

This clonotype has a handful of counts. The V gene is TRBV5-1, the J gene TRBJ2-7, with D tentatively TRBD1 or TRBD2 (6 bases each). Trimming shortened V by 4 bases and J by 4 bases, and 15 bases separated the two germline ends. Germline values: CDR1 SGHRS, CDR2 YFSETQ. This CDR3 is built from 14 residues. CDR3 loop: CASSVFQGRYEQYF. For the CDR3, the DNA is TGCGCCAGCAGCGTCTTCCAGGGGAGGTACGAGCAGTACTTC.

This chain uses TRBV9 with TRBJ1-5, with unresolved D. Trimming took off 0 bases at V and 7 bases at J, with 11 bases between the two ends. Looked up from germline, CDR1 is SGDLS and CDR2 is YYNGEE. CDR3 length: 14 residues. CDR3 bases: TGTGCCAGCAGCGTAGATGGGGAGAGGCAGCCCCAGCATTTT. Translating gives CASSVDGERQPQHF.

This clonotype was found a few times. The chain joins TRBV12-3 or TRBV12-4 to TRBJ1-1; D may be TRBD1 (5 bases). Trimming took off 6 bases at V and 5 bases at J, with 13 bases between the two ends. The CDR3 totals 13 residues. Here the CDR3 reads CASRPDQGTEAFF. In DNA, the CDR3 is TGTGCCAGCAGACCTGATCAGGGAACTGAAGCTTTCTTT.

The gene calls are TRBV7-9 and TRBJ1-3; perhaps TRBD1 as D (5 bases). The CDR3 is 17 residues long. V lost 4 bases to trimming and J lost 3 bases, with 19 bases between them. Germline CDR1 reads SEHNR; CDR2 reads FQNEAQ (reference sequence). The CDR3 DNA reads TGTGCCAGCAGCTACCGGGACGGATCCTCGGGTGGAAACACCATATATTTT. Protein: CASSYRDGSSGGNTIYF.

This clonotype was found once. CDR3 amino acids: CASSLDRGLVEETQYF. In nucleotides, the CDR3 is TGCGCCAGCAGCTTGGACAGAGGACTAGTCGAGGAGACCCAGTACTTC. The rearrangement joins TRBV5-1 to TRBJ2-5; 7 bases agree with TRBD2. Trimming cost V 0 bases and J 5 bases; bases outside gene matches: 10. The germline CDR1 and CDR2 sequences are SGHRS and YFSETQ. CDR3 size: 16 residues.

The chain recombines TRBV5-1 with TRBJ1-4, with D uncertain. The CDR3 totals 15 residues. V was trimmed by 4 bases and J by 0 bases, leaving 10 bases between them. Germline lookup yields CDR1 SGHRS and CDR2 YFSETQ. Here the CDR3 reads CASSVGSATNEKLFF. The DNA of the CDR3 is TGCGCCAGCAGCGTCGGGAGTGCAACTAATGAAAAACTGTTTTTT.